This T cell receptor beta chain was observed in a study of T-cell memory formation after mild COVID-19. Whole-study results and caveats: Detection of some responders pre-infection suggested pre-existing cross-reactive memory T cells participated. Among clones contracting day 15 to 85, CD4/CD8 was balanced, whereas later expanders leaned CD4+.

In this sample, this clonotype turned up a few times. What it binds is unknown. The germline gives CDR1 ENHRY, CDR2 SYGVKD. V dropped 11 bases and J dropped 7; count of bases not matched to a gene: 8. The CDR3 consists of 12 residues. In TCRdb, the 5' RACE reads were re-called with MiXCR into one record per CDR3 protein. The data hold about 290,000 distinct CDR3 sequences, with more than 15% observed a single time. The chain uses TRBV10-3 and TRBJ2-1; 7 positions match TRBD2. The TCR comes from a man in his late teens or twenties who had mild COVID-19 (a few samples of this study predate the infection). Cell type and time point are not known. Sequenced material: PBMCs or a T cell subset sorted from them (not recorded which). This CDR3 reads CACGGERNEQFF. The CDR3 DNA follows: TGTGCCTGCGGGGGTGAACGAAATGAGCAGTTCTTC.